This is a list of T cell receptor beta chains from one sample in a study of T cell repertoires in cytomegalovirus infection. TCRdb passed the reads through MiXCR, listing each CDR3 protein once. This sample yields 700,000 to 950,000 distinct CDR3 sequences, of which about 33% are seen a single time; around 12% belongs to the top ten. The antigens these receptors bind are not known. The source material was cultured CD8+ T cells from PBMCs, sampled from culture after CMV antigen stimulation. The receptors shown here come from a human donor in good health (CMV status not recorded). Some clones in this sample may be carry-over from other donors' samples. The CDR3 runs from the conserved cysteine through the conserved F or W. The D gene is left open where the match is weak. Clone size, where shown, is once, few, many, or a class for clones that have expanded.

abundance	v_gene	j_gene	d_gene	CDR3nt	CDR3aa
few	TRBV5-3	TRBJ1-5	TRBD1	TGTGCCAGCAGCTTCTTGGGGGACAGGGGGCACTCTCAGCCCCAGCATTTT	CASSFLGDRGHSQPQHF
few	TRBV14	TRBJ1-1	-	TGTGCCAGCAGCCAACTGTTGACAGCTACTGCCCCGAATCCGATCACTGAAGCTTTCTTT	CASSQLLTATAPNPITEAFF
few	TRBV7-9	TRBJ2-5	-	TGTGCCAGCAGCTCCCAGGGGACCCAGTACTTC	CASSSQGTQYF
many	TRBV12-3/TRBV12-4	TRBJ2-3	-	TGTGCCAGCAGTTTAAAAATTGCCACAGATACGCAGTATTTT	CASSLKIATDTQYF
few	TRBV11-1	TRBJ2-3	-	TGTGCCAGCAGCTTGAATCAAAACTCAGATACGCAGTATTTT	CASSLNQNSDTQYF
many	TRBV7-8	TRBJ2-3	-	TGTGCCAGCAGCTTTTTGGGGGGCACAGATACGCAGTATTTT	CASSFLGGTDTQYF
-	TRBV7-9	TRBJ1-1	-	TGTGCCAGCAGCTTAGACGCTCCGTGGAACACTGAAGCTTTCTTT	CASSLDAPWNTEAFF
-	TRBV12-3/TRBV12-4	TRBJ2-3	-	TGTGCCACCGACGCGGGTACGCAGTATTTT	CATDAGTQYF
-	TRBV28	TRBJ2-3	-	TGTGCCAGCAGTTTCAGGGGTCCAGATACGCAGTATTTT	CASSFRGPDTQYF
-	TRBV19	TRBJ2-4	-	TGTGCCAGTAGTATTTCGCAGCCTCGCGACATTCAGTACTTC	CASSISQPRDIQYF
few	TRBV19	TRBJ2-1	-	TGTGCCAGTAGTTTCCGGCCCGTCTCCTACAATGAGCAGTTCTTC	CASSFRPVSYNEQFF
many	TRBV7-6	TRBJ1-1	-	TGTGCCAGCGGGGAGCTGAACACTGAAGCTTTCTTT	CASGELNTEAFF
-	TRBV6-5	TRBJ1-2	TRBD1	TGTGCCAGCAGTTACTCGGGGACAGTGTTAGGCTACACCTTC	CASSYSGTVLGYTF
-	TRBV6-2/TRBV6-3	TRBJ2-1	-	TGTGCCAGCAGCCCGAGTACAGTAGAGAAGTTCTTC	CASSPSTVEKFF
once	TRBV5-1	TRBJ2-1	TRBD1	TGCGCCAGCAGCTTGTTTCTGGGACAGGGGTACAATGAGCAGTTCTTC	CASSLFLGQGYNEQFF
-	TRBV18	TRBJ1-6	-	TGTGCCAGCTCACTCCCCCAGTTACGGAACTCACCCCTCCACTTT	CASSLPQLRNSPLHF
many	TRBV14	TRBJ1-5	-	TGTGCCAGCAGCCAGGGGAGCCAGCCCCAGCATTTT	CASSQGSQPQHF
few	TRBV6-6	TRBJ2-5	TRBD2	TGTGCCAGCAGTTACGTAGCGGGGGAGGGAGAGACCCAGTACTTC	CASSYVAGEGETQYF
many	TRBV6-2/TRBV6-3	TRBJ1-1	-	TGTGCCAGCAGTACCATACTGAACACTGAAGCTTTCTTT	CASSTILNTEAFF
few	TRBV6-1	TRBJ2-7	-	TGTGCCAGCAGTGAATTTCAGGGGACCTACGAGCAGTACTTC	CASSEFQGTYEQYF
-	TRBV7-2	TRBJ1-6	-	TGTGCCACAGACTCGGGGACCTATAATTCACCCCTCCACTTT	CATDSGTYNSPLHF
few	TRBV6-6	TRBJ1-4	-	TGTGCCAGCCATACAGGGAGTGAAAAACTGTTTTTT	CASHTGSEKLFF
-	TRBV7-9	TRBJ2-7	TRBD2	TGTGCCAGCAGCTTAGATAGCGGGGGAGTTAGCTCCTACGAGCAGTACTTC	CASSLDSGGVSSYEQYF
-	TRBV20-1	TRBJ1-4	TRBD1	TGCAGTGCTAGAGCAGACAGGGGCCGCACGGAAAAACTGTTTTTT	CSARADRGRTEKLFF
-	TRBV15	TRBJ1-5	-	TGTTCGACCGCCGTTTTAGACAATCAGCCCCAGCATTTT	CSTAVLDNQPQHF
-	TRBV9	TRBJ1-3	-	TGTGCCAGCAGCGAACCGGGACTCTCTGGAAACACCATATATTTT	CASSEPGLSGNTIYF
-	TRBV7-9	TRBJ2-7	-	TGTGCCAGCAGCTTCGAACCGTCCTACGAGCAGTACTTC	CASSFEPSYEQYF
few	TRBV10-1	TRBJ1-5	-	TGCGCCAGCAGTCCCCGAGAGGAGGGTCCAATAGGGGTGAATCAGCCCCAGCATTTT	CASSPREEGPIGVNQPQHF
-	TRBV7-4	TRBJ1-4	-	TGTGCCAGCAGCCCCACGTGGGGAGATAATGAAAAACTGTTTTTT	CASSPTWGDNEKLFF
-	TRBV2	TRBJ1-5	-	TGTGCCAGCACTGGATCCACAGGGAAAAGGAATCAGCCCCAGCATTTT	CASTGSTGKRNQPQHF
few	TRBV7-8	TRBJ1-6	-	TGTGCCAGCAGCCACCCGGGGGAGTATAATTCACCCCTCCACTTT	CASSHPGEYNSPLHF
few	TRBV7-9	TRBJ2-3	TRBD2	TGTGCCAGCAGACGGGCGGGGGAAAGCACAGATACGCAGTATTTT	CASRRAGESTDTQYF
many	TRBV7-2	TRBJ1-4	-	TGTGCCAGCAGCCCCGAAGGAGGGCTGAGGGTCCTCAATGAAAAACTGTTTTTT	CASSPEGGLRVLNEKLFF
many	TRBV7-6	TRBJ2-2	-	TGTGCCAGCAGCTTACGAGGGGAGACCGGGGAGCTGTTTTTT	CASSLRGETGELFF
-	TRBV25-1	TRBJ1-2	-	TGTGCCGGTATAGACGACAGGTCCTATGGCTACACCTTC	CAGIDDRSYGYTF
few	TRBV27	TRBJ2-3	-	TGTGCCAGCAGTTTTGGGTGGGGCACAGATACGCAGTATTTT	CASSFGWGTDTQYF
-	TRBV6-5	TRBJ1-2	-	TGTGCCAGCAGTTACGCCCCTGAACCGAACTATGGCTACACCTTC	CASSYAPEPNYGYTF
-	TRBV7-9	TRBJ2-3	TRBD2	TGTGCCAGCAGCTTAGGCGGGGGGCAGGCGGATACGCAGTATTTT	CASSLGGGQADTQYF
-	TRBV2	TRBJ2-5	-	TGTGCCAGCCTAGGGAATAGGAAGACCCAGTACTTC	CASLGNRKTQYF
many	TRBV6-5	TRBJ1-1	-	TGTGCCAGCAGTTACGGCACGACTGAAGCTTTCTTT	CASSYGTTEAFF
-	TRBV7-3	TRBJ1-1	-	TGTGCCAGCAGCTTACCGGGGTTAACTGAAGCTTTCTTT	CASSLPGLTEAFF
few	TRBV27	TRBJ1-6	-	TGTGCCAGCAGTCCGGGAGGGGAACATAATTCACCCCTCCACTTT	CASSPGGEHNSPLHF
few	TRBV19	TRBJ1-5	TRBD1	TGTGCCAGTAGTCCTTGGACAGGGAACCAGCCCCAGCATTTT	CASSPWTGNQPQHF
few	TRBV19	TRBJ2-1	-	TGTGCCAGTAGTATCCGTGCAGGGTCAAATGAGCAGTTCTTC	CASSIRAGSNEQFF
-	TRBV12-3/TRBV12-4	TRBJ1-1	-	TGTGACAGCAGTTTCACATGGGAAGGGGCTTTCTTT	CDSSFTWEGAFF
-	TRBV14	TRBJ1-1	-	TGTGCCACCAGCCTGGGGAGGGAGGAGGTTTTT	CATSLGREEVF
few	TRBV4-1	TRBJ2-7	-	TGCGCCAGCAGCCAAGGATGGGGCTCCTACGAGCAGTACTTC	CASSQGWGSYEQYF
-	TRBV12-3/TRBV12-4	TRBJ2-2	-	TGTGCCAGCAGTTCCCGAGGGGATGGGAACACCGGGGAGCTGTTTTTT	CASSSRGDGNTGELFF
-	TRBV11-2	TRBJ2-3	-	TGTGCCAGCAGCCCGGCGGGAGATACGCAGTATTTT	CASSPAGDTQYF
many	TRBV7-8	TRBJ1-4	-	TGTGCCAGCAGCTACCGATCAGGGGCTAATGAAAAACTGTTTTTT	CASSYRSGANEKLFF
-	TRBV12-3/TRBV12-4	TRBJ1-3	-	TGTGCCAACAGTCCCCCCTCAGACAGAACTGGAAACACCATATATTTT	CANSPPSDRTGNTIYF
-	TRBV13	TRBJ2-1	TRBD2	TGTGCCAGCAGCCCTCGCCCCGGGACTAGCGGGGGCTACAATGAGCAGTTCTTC	CASSPRPGTSGGYNEQFF
-	TRBV7-9	TRBJ2-1	-	TGTGCCAGCAGCCCCACCCGGGGGGCCAGGGTGGGCAATGAGCAGTTCTTC	CASSPTRGARVGNEQFF
few	TRBV27	TRBJ2-5	TRBD2	TGTGCCAGCAGTTTATTCCCCCTAGCGGGGGGGACCCAAGAGACCCAGTACTTC	CASSLFPLAGGTQETQYF
-	TRBV20-1	TRBJ1-1	-	TGCAGTGCTAGAGAGCCTCAGGGAGGGGGCACTGAAGCTTTCTTT	CSAREPQGGGTEAFF